Given below is one T cell receptor beta chain in context. The sample is drawn from a study of blood T cells in healthy people across ages. CDR1 is SGHDT and CDR2 is YYEEEE in the germline V gene. Trimming pared 4 bases from V and 7 bases from J, leaving 11 bases between. The CDR3 sequence is 12 residues long. Then a second PCR, running roughly 7 to 11 cycles, was carried out with a sample-barcoded 5' primer and a J-beta primer mix. TCRdb used MiXCR to reprocess the 5' RACE reads, holding one entry per CDR3 protein. The data contain 750,000 to 950,000 distinct CDR3 sequences, roughly 28% of them seen just once; the ten biggest clones take up roughly a tenth. These data were also reused for a study on T cells of mothers and their children. That source reports: For related and unrelated pairs alike, thymic selection shapes TCR recombination output similarly.

The TCR was taken from a woman between 40 and 55 years old in good health. The chain combines TRBV5-6 with TRBJ1-1; no reliable D call. Sequenced material: blood. Here the CDR3 DNA reads TGTGCCAGCAGCCCCCCCGCGGGTGAAGCTTTCTTT. Translating gives CASSPPAGEAFF.